The present T cell receptor beta chain was sequenced within a study of T cells after yellow fever vaccination. This clonotype was recorded many times. TCRdb reanalysed the 5' RACE reads using MiXCR and keeps one entry per CDR3 protein. The sample contains approximately 550,000 distinct CDR3 sequences, 15% to 20% of which appear only once. The receptor was derived from a man aged 25-45 years who received the YFV17D yellow fever vaccine. The source material was PBMCs, sampled 15 days after the yellow fever booster vaccination.

The CDR3 loop is CASSIPGTGHLTLHF. Here the CDR3 DNA reads TGTGCCAGCAGTATCCCCGGGACAGGCCATTTAACCCTCCACTTT. This chain connects TRBV21-1 to TRBJ1-6; TRBD1, as called in the table, went unchecked against the DNA. TRBV21-1 is deemed a pseudogene. The CDR3 spans 15 residues.